This T cell receptor beta chain was obtained from a study of blood T cell repertoires in COVID-19. Study summary: Samples taken during acute and convalescent COVID-19 were collected in the United States, Italy and Spain.

Sequencing was performed with immunoSEQ multiplex PCR; in TCRdb, only in-frame clones are kept and a portion is missing. The sample contains roughly 200,000 clones, about 85% of which appear only once. This clone is a singleton in its sample. This sequence originates from a woman aged 40-49 years with COVID-19, enrolled during active disease. Sequencing was performed on peripheral blood.

This CDR3 is CAISESATGYVTGELFF. The CDR3, as DNA: TGTGCCATCAGTGAGTCCGCGACAGGGTATGTCACCGGGGAGCTGTTTTTT. The chain couples TRBV10-3 to TRBJ2-2; 7 nucleotides line up with TRBD1. V shed 0 bases and J 4 bases; nucleotides not matched to a gene: 8. This CDR3 is built from 17 residues. From germline, CDR1 is ENHRY and CDR2 SYGVKD.